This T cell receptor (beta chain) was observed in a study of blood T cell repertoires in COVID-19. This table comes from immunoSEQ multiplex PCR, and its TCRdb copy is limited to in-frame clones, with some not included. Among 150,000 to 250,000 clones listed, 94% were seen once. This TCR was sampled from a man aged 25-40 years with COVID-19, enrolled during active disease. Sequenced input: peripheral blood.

CDR3 sequence (DNA): TGCGCCAGCAGCCAAGGACGACCGGGAAACTATGGCTACACCTTC. This codes for CASSQGRPGNYGYTF. The chain links TRBV4-1 to TRBJ1-2; D uncertain. The CDR3 is 15 residues long. CDR1 is MGHRA, CDR2 YSYEKL, per germline. V was pared by 1 base and J by 2 bases, with 11 bases between.